Listed here are 10 T cell receptor beta chains from one sample, sequenced in a study of shared clonotypes between healthy human individuals. Measured with immunoSEQ multiplex PCR; TCRdb has only the in-frame clones, and not every one. The data contain about a million clones, around 75% of them singletons. Sequencing was carried out using memory CD4+ T cells sorted from blood. As to subset: CD45RA-negative fraction. All receptors come from a man aged 18 to 29 in good health.

This chain uses TRBV16 with TRBJ1-5; D is unclear. This CDR3 is built from 14 residues. V lost 0 bases and J lost 6, with 9 bases in between. Germline loops: CDR1 KGHSY, CDR2 FQNENV. This chain's CDR3 is CASSQSSLGQPQHF. The CDR3 bases are TGTGCCAGCAGCCAATCTTCACTGGGTCAGCCCCAGCATTTT.

V gene TRBV2 combines with J gene TRBJ1-1; D gene ambiguous. Germline V gene lookup returns CDR1 SNHLY and CDR2 FYNNEI. The V gene lost 6 bases and the J gene lost 0 bases, with 23 bases spanning the gap. The CDR3 covers 18 residues. For the CDR3, the DNA is TGTGCCAGCAGAAAAGGACTCCCCCTTTTCTATATGAACACTGAAGCTTTCTTT. It translates to CASRKGLPLFYMNTEAFF.

V usage is TRBV4-3 and J usage is TRBJ2-3; tentatively, D is TRBD2 (6 bases). Between the trimmed V and J ends, which lost 5 bases and 3 bases, there was a span of 12 bases. Germline V gives CDR1 LGHNA, CDR2 YSLEER. CDR3 size: 14 residues. CDR3: CASSLFSGTDTQYF. CDR3 sequence (DNA): TGCGCCAGCAGCTTATTCAGCGGGACAGATACGCAGTATTTT.

This chain uses TRBV27 with TRBJ2-7; D not certain. The germline gives CDR1 MNHEY, CDR2 SMNVEV (reference sequence). Trimming stripped 5 bases from V and 4 bases from J, with 9 bases between. The CDR3 spans 12 residues. The DNA of the CDR3 is TGTGCCAGCAGTACGCCCGGGTACGAGCAGTACTTC. Translated: CASSTPGYEQYF.

V usage is TRBV18 and J usage is TRBJ2-1; D is unresolved. The V gene lost 3 bases and the J gene lost 6 bases, with 9 bases spanning the gap. The CDR3 has 13 amino acids. The V gene's germline CDR1 is KGHSH and CDR2 LQKENI. CDR3 DNA: TGTGCCAGCTCACCCCGTGGGTTCAATGAGCAGTTCTTC. It encodes CASSPRGFNEQFF.

CDR3 amino acids: CATAERDRGTGEQYF. CDR3 coding DNA: TGTGCCACTGCCGAGCGGGACAGGGGAACGGGGGAGCAGTACTTC. The chain carries TRBV19 and TRBJ2-7; 10 bases are a match to TRBD1. The CDR3 extends over 15 amino acids. Germline-derived CDR1 and CDR2 are LNHDA and SQIVND (reference sequence). Losses at the gene ends were 10 bases for V and 7 bases for J; bases not matched to a gene: 16. The whole variable domain, remainder taken from reference TRBV19 and TRBJ2-7, is DGGITQSPKYLFRKEGQNVTLSCEQNLNHDAMYWYRQDPGQGLRLIYYSQIVNDFQKGDIAEGYSVSREKKESFPLTVTSAQKNPTAFYLCATAERDRGTGEQYFGPGTRLTVT.

This clone was picked up one time. The gene calls are TRBV5-1 and TRBJ2-5; TRBD2 aligns across 11 bases. Per germline, CDR1 SGHRS and CDR2 YFSETQ. The V and J ends lost 4 bases and 5 bases, in that order; junction bases with no gene match: 4. The CDR3 sequence is 14 residues long. The CDR3 coding sequence is TGCGCCAGCAGCCTAGGGACTAGCGGCGAGACCCAGTACTTC. Its translation is CASSLGTSGETQYF.

The genes are TRBV5-4 and TRBJ2-3; D uncertain. V dropped 1 base and J dropped 2 bases, with 8 bases sitting between them. This CDR3 region has 14 residues. Germline values: CDR1 SGHNT, CDR2 YYREEE (reference sequence). The CDR3 coding sequence is TGTGCCAGCAGCTTGTCCCAGGACACAGATACGCAGTATTTT. Residues: CASSLSQDTDTQYF.

The chain couples TRBV6-1 to TRBJ1-5, with 10 bases identical to TRBD1. This CDR3 has 13 residues. The V gene's germline CDR1 is MNHNS and CDR2 SASEGT. The J segment lost 7 bases and the V segment lost 6 bases, leaving 3 bases of the junction unmatched. The CDR3 loop reads CASRDRGVQPQHF. As DNA, the CDR3 is TGTGCCAGCAGGGACAGGGGGGTGCAGCCCCAGCATTTT.

V gene TRBV5-1 combines with J gene TRBJ2-1; TRBD2 agrees at 14 bases. The V gene's germline CDR1 is SGHRS and CDR2 YFSETQ. V was clipped by 0 bases and J by 9 bases; unmatched bases: 5. The CDR3 spans 16 residues. CDR3 in DNA: TGCGCCAGCAGCTTGGTCGCGACTAGCGGGAGGGCTGAGCAGTTCTTC. Translation: CASSLVATSGRAEQFF.